These T cell receptor beta chains were read from a single sample in a study of Ad26.COV2.S vaccination and SARS-CoV-2 variants. The assay was immunoSEQ multiplex PCR, and TCRdb's table has in-frame clones only and misses some. The sample gives a few hundred thousand clones, approximately 88% of which show up once; about 3.5% is in the top ten. The sample consisted of peripheral blood, taken in a trial of Ad26.COV2.S vaccine versus placebo. Source of these receptors: a person aged 18-60 years who received the Ad26.COV2.S COVID-19 vaccine or a placebo. Both conserved end residues are part of each CDR3. Only some rows state a clone size, as once, few, many or a class for expanded clones.

J | size | V | CDR3
TRBJ1-5 | . | TRBV7-8 | CASSVNRAPNQPQHF
TRBJ1-2 | . | TRBV3-1/TRBV3-2 | CASSRIGYGYTF
TRBJ2-2 | . | TRBV19 | CASIRSAGYTGELFF
TRBJ2-5 | . | TRBV4-1 | CASSLGPQETQYF
TRBJ2-3 | . | TRBV14 | CASSRLGVPDTQYF
TRBJ2-2 | . | TRBV7-9 | CASSFLGSSRPGELFF
TRBJ2-7 | once | TRBV30 | CAWVGTGFYEQYF
TRBJ2-1 | . | TRBV4-1 | CASSPRSGGPSDEQFF
TRBJ2-7 | . | TRBV19 | CASSEPGTLAYEQYF
TRBJ2-5 | . | TRBV7-2 | CASRPRAGFQETQYF
TRBJ2-5 | . | TRBV30 | CAWKIQETQYF
TRBJ2-7 | . | TRBV7-2 | CASSLGPGPEQYF
TRBJ2-4 | . | TRBV19 | CASSIASSGRGKNIQYF
TRBJ2-3 | . | TRBV30 | CAWSVLAPDTQYF
TRBJ2-7 | . | TRBV5-6 | CASSRSRGSYEQYF
TRBJ2-1 | . | TRBV27 | CASSLDLAGGLENEQFF
TRBJ2-1 | . | TRBV6-2/TRBV6-3 | CASSYSTRFGSSYNEQFF
TRBJ1-1 | . | TRBV12-3/TRBV12-4 | CASSGRDDTEAFF
TRBJ2-6 | . | TRBV11-2 | CASSLPLSGANVLTF
TRBJ2-7 | once | TRBV4-3 | CASSQGTGYEQYF
TRBJ2-1 | once | TRBV19 | CASSIAGEQFF
TRBJ2-5 | . | TRBV7-6 | CASSLGTDSETQYF
TRBJ1-6 | . | TRBV23-1 | CASIGANSPLHF
TRBJ2-5 | . | TRBV10-3 | CATRLGGETQYF
TRBJ1-2 | . | TRBV5-6 | CASSTWDREDGYTF
TRBJ2-1 | once | TRBV27 | CASSFTGPSEQFF
TRBJ2-7 | . | TRBV2 | CASSATEVYEQYF
TRBJ2-3 | once | TRBV19 | CASSTPTTGGPDTQYF
TRBJ2-7 | . | TRBV24-1 | CATSRRGGTSYEQYF
TRBJ2-3 | . | TRBV6-5 | CASSYFDGGTDTQYF
TRBJ2-3 | once | TRBV5-6 | CASSFGFRGGSTDTQYF
TRBJ2-1 | . | TRBV19 | CASSDRSSSYNEQFF
TRBJ2-7 | . | TRBV6-2/TRBV6-3 | CASSLGTSNSYEQYF
TRBJ2-2 | . | TRBV21-1 | CASSKEGQVGTKTNTGELFF
TRBJ1-1 | . | TRBV3-1/TRBV3-2 | CASSRPPENTEAFF
TRBJ2-1 | . | TRBV6-1 | CASSDSRASGGYNEQFF
TRBJ2-7 | . | TRBV7-2 | CASSLVRYEQYF
TRBJ1-3 | . | TRBV4-3 | CASSHPPRGSGNTIYF
TRBJ1-2 | . | TRBV29-1 | CSVLGRGLNYGYTF
TRBJ2-2 | . | TRBV5-1 | CASSIGTSAGELFF
TRBJ2-7 | . | TRBV28 | CASSWGQPYEQYF
TRBJ1-1 | . | TRBV7-6 | CASRADRAPEAFF
TRBJ1-2 | . | TRBV21-1 | CASSKHRVRYTF
TRBJ1-1 | few | TRBV5-1 | CASSYQDMNTEAFF
TRBJ2-3 | . | TRBV30 | CAWALAGTDTQYF
TRBJ2-3 | . | TRBV7-8 | CASSARQAGGTDTQYF
TRBJ1-1 | . | TRBV28 | CASREGGGGDTEAFF
TRBJ1-1 | . | TRBV5-1 | CASSPGQGAANTEAFF
TRBJ2-7 | . | TRBV21-1 | CAHANGGDEQYF
TRBJ1-3 | . | TRBV9 | CASSVDGSSGNTIYF